This is a list of T cell receptor beta chains from one sample in a study of T cell repertoires in cytomegalovirus infection. Using its own MiXCR run on the reads, TCRdb lists one record per CDR3 protein. The table lists 640,000 or so distinct CDR3 sequences, around 35% of them singletons. What these receptors recognize is not known. Specimen: cultured PBMCs, collected from culture after CMV antigen stimulation. The receptors derive from a human donor in good health (CMV status not recorded). Some clones in this sample may be carry-over from other donors' samples. The CDR3 runs from the conserved cysteine through the conserved F or W. The order of the fields is V gene, clone size, J gene, D gene, CDR3 protein, CDR3 DNA. D genes are given only for firm matches. Some rows have no size entry. The others give once, few or many, or a class for an expanded clone.

v_call: TRBV11-2
clone_size: NA
j_call: TRBJ2-1
d_call: TRBD1
cdr3_aa: CASSLRGQGTNEQFF
cdr3_nt: TGTGCCAGCAGCTTAAGGGGACAGGGTACCAATGAGCAGTTCTTC

v_call: TRBV6-8
clone_size: NA
j_call: TRBJ2-7
d_call: TRBD2
cdr3_aa: CAGAQTSGRGGQYF
cdr3_nt: TGTGCCGGCGCGCAGACTAGCGGGAGGGGCGGGCAGTACTTC

v_call: TRBV7-9
clone_size: NA
j_call: TRBJ2-3
d_call: TRBD2
cdr3_aa: CASSLVRLAGDTQYF
cdr3_nt: TGTGCCAGCAGCTTAGTTCGCCTAGCGGGCGATACGCAGTATTTT

v_call: TRBV5-4
clone_size: few
j_call: TRBJ1-1
d_call: NA
cdr3_aa: CASSFDRFMNTEAFF
cdr3_nt: TGTGCCAGCAGCTTTGACAGGTTTATGAACACTGAAGCTTTCTTT

v_call: TRBV7-8
clone_size: many
j_call: TRBJ1-5
d_call: NA
cdr3_aa: CASSPRRAGNQPQHF
cdr3_nt: TGTGCCAGCAGCCCTCGTAGAGCGGGCAATCAGCCCCAGCATTTT

v_call: TRBV7-2
clone_size: many
j_call: TRBJ2-1
d_call: TRBD2
cdr3_aa: CASSFQLAGGKDEQFF
cdr3_nt: TGTGCCAGCAGCTTCCAACTAGCGGGAGGTAAAGATGAGCAGTTCTTC

v_call: TRBV19
clone_size: few
j_call: TRBJ1-5
d_call: NA
cdr3_aa: CASRLGVGGEGNQPQHF
cdr3_nt: TGTGCCAGTAGGCTGGGAGTGGGCGGAGAGGGCAATCAGCCCCAGCATTTT

v_call: TRBV7-2
clone_size: NA
j_call: TRBJ2-3
d_call: TRBD2
cdr3_aa: CASSTSGIRTDTQYF
cdr3_nt: TGTGCCAGCAGCACTAGCGGGATACGCACAGATACGCAGTATTTT

v_call: TRBV7-9
clone_size: NA
j_call: TRBJ1-3
d_call: NA
cdr3_aa: CASTLAASGNTIYF
cdr3_nt: TGTGCCAGCACCCTCGCGGCCTCTGGAAACACCATATATTTT

v_call: TRBV12-3/TRBV12-4
clone_size: few
j_call: TRBJ2-3
d_call: NA
cdr3_aa: CASSLRVAAQYF
cdr3_nt: TGTGCCAGCAGTTTAAGGGTAGCTGCGCAGTATTTT

v_call: TRBV2
clone_size: NA
j_call: TRBJ1-4
d_call: NA
cdr3_aa: CGSGAGAGEKLFF
cdr3_nt: TGTGGAAGCGGTGCGGGGGCCGGTGAAAAACTGTTTTTT

v_call: TRBV7-9
clone_size: NA
j_call: TRBJ1-3
d_call: NA
cdr3_aa: CASSPGPRDTIYF
cdr3_nt: TGTGCCAGCAGCCCTGGGCCCCGAGACACCATATATTTT

v_call: TRBV20-1
clone_size: NA
j_call: TRBJ1-1
d_call: TRBD1
cdr3_aa: CSATGQGSMNTEAFF
cdr3_nt: TGCAGTGCCACGGGACAGGGAAGCATGAACACTGAAGCTTTCTTT

v_call: TRBV11-2
clone_size: NA
j_call: TRBJ1-6
d_call: NA
cdr3_aa: CASSLAIYNSPLHF
cdr3_nt: TGTGCCAGCAGCCTAGCTATCTATAATTCACCCCTCCACTTT

v_call: TRBV7-9
clone_size: NA
j_call: TRBJ2-1
d_call: NA
cdr3_aa: CASSLGNRPPNEQFF
cdr3_nt: TGTGCCAGCAGCTTAGGTAATAGGCCCCCCAATGAGCAGTTCTTC

v_call: TRBV11-2
clone_size: NA
j_call: TRBJ2-1
d_call: TRBD2
cdr3_aa: CASSLVRGGNNEQFF
cdr3_nt: TGTGCCAGCAGCTTAGTGCGGGGGGGCAACAATGAGCAGTTCTTC

v_call: TRBV7-2
clone_size: many
j_call: TRBJ2-7
d_call: NA
cdr3_aa: CASSLRNAEQYF
cdr3_nt: TGTGCCAGCAGCTTAAGGAACGCCGAGCAGTACTTC

v_call: TRBV12-3/TRBV12-4
clone_size: many
j_call: TRBJ2-1
d_call: TRBD2
cdr3_aa: CASRLSSGGLYNEQFF
cdr3_nt: TGTGCCAGCAGACTTTCTAGCGGGGGGCTCTACAATGAGCAGTTCTTC

v_call: TRBV6-6
clone_size: few
j_call: TRBJ2-2
d_call: NA
cdr3_aa: CASSARELFF
cdr3_nt: TGTGCCAGCAGCGCAAGGGAGCTGTTTTTT

v_call: TRBV7-9
clone_size: NA
j_call: TRBJ2-3
d_call: TRBD2
cdr3_aa: CASSVNGGGSDTQYF
cdr3_nt: TGTGCCAGCAGCGTCAACGGGGGGGGATCAGATACGCAGTATTTT

v_call: TRBV6-5
clone_size: NA
j_call: TRBJ2-1
d_call: NA
cdr3_aa: CASRRTGVIAGADEQFF
cdr3_nt: TGTGCCAGCAGACGGACAGGGGTAATAGCGGGAGCGGATGAGCAGTTCTTC

v_call: TRBV11-2
clone_size: NA
j_call: TRBJ2-7
d_call: TRBD2
cdr3_aa: CASSPAGTSGRYEQYF
cdr3_nt: TGTGCCAGCAGCCCCGCCGGGACTAGCGGGAGATACGAGCAGTACTTC

v_call: TRBV7-2
clone_size: many
j_call: TRBJ1-6
d_call: NA
cdr3_aa: CASSLAPTELYNSPLHF
cdr3_nt: TGTGCCAGCAGCTTAGCGCCTACAGAATTGTATAATTCACCCCTCCACTTT

v_call: TRBV24-1
clone_size: few
j_call: TRBJ2-6
d_call: TRBD2
cdr3_aa: CATSAGGSGANVLTF
cdr3_nt: TGTGCCACCAGTGCGGGGGGCTCTGGGGCCAACGTCCTGACTTTC

v_call: TRBV4-1
clone_size: NA
j_call: TRBJ2-1
d_call: TRBD2
cdr3_aa: CASSAGLAGGLGEQFF
cdr3_nt: TGCGCCAGCAGCGCCGGACTAGCGGGGGGGCTAGGGGAGCAGTTCTTC

v_call: TRBV7-9
clone_size: few
j_call: TRBJ1-4
d_call: NA
cdr3_aa: CASSRTQSHEKLFF
cdr3_nt: TGTGCCAGCAGCCGGACCCAGTCCCATGAAAAACTGTTTTTT

v_call: TRBV2
clone_size: NA
j_call: TRBJ2-1
d_call: TRBD2
cdr3_aa: CATERNGLVNEQFF
cdr3_nt: TGTGCCACCGAAAGAAATGGACTAGTCAATGAGCAGTTCTTC